The rows below give T cell receptor beta chains drawn from one sample of a study of brain T cells in children with intractable seizures. TCRdb's copy holds only in-frame clones and misses some; the assay was immunoSEQ multiplex PCR. The profile shows over 7,000 clones, roughly 65% of them singletons. Sequenced here: resected brain tissue, sampled at surgery. The origin of the receptors is a girl aged 2 to 10 with tuberous sclerosis and intractable seizures. The CDR3 runs from the conserved cysteine through the conserved F or W. D genes are given only for firm matches. Not all rows give a size; the values are once, few, many and, for expanded clones, a class.

V gene: TRBV2
J gene: TRBJ1-3
D gene: TRBD1
clone size: few
CDR3 length: 17
CDR3 DNA: TGTGCCAGCAGCCAAATCGTCCCACAGGGGGCTGGAAACACCATATATTTT
CDR3 protein: CASSQIVPQGAGNTIYF

V gene: TRBV18
J gene: TRBJ1-1
D gene: TRBD1
clone size: NA
CDR3 length: 17
CDR3 DNA: TGTGCCAGCTCACCACTCCGGACAGGGGGCAGGAACACTGAAGCTTTCTTT
CDR3 protein: CASSPLRTGGRNTEAFF

V gene: TRBV29-1
J gene: TRBJ2-7
D gene: NA
clone size: NA
CDR3 length: 13
CDR3 DNA: TGCAGCGTTGTGTCCGGGCCCGGCTACGAGCAGTACTTC
CDR3 protein: CSVVSGPGYEQYF

V gene: TRBV5-1
J gene: TRBJ2-1
D gene: NA
clone size: NA
CDR3 length: 15
CDR3 DNA: TGCGCCAGCAGCTTGGAGGGGCTACCCTACAATGAGCAGTTCTTC
CDR3 protein: CASSLEGLPYNEQFF

V gene: TRBV2
J gene: TRBJ2-4
D gene: NA
clone size: NA
CDR3 length: 12
CDR3 DNA: TGTGCCAGCAGTGCGGAGCGCCGGTTCCTGTACTTC
CDR3 protein: CASSAERRFLYF

V gene: TRBV18
J gene: TRBJ2-5
D gene: TRBD1
clone size: NA
CDR3 length: 14
CDR3 DNA: TGTGCCAGCTCACCAGACAGGGTCTGGGAGACCCAGTACTTC
CDR3 protein: CASSPDRVWETQYF

V gene: TRBV5-1
J gene: TRBJ1-2
D gene: TRBD1
clone size: NA
CDR3 length: 16
CDR3 DNA: TGCGCCAGCAGCTTGGACAGGGGAAGGCTTAACTATGGCTACACCTTC
CDR3 protein: CASSLDRGRLNYGYTF

V gene: TRBV19
J gene: TRBJ1-1
D gene: TRBD1
clone size: medium-sized
CDR3 length: 13
CDR3 DNA: TGTGCCAGTAGTATTGGGAACAGGGGTGAAGCTTTCTTT
CDR3 protein: CASSIGNRGEAFF

V gene: TRBV3-1/TRBV3-2
J gene: TRBJ2-5
D gene: NA
clone size: NA
CDR3 length: 16
CDR3 DNA: TGTGCCAGCAGCCAAGGAAGACTGCTCAAATCAGAGACCCAGTACTTC
CDR3 protein: CASSQGRLLKSETQYF

V gene: TRBV5-6
J gene: TRBJ1-2
D gene: NA
clone size: NA
CDR3 length: 13
CDR3 DNA: TGTGCCAGCAGCTTGGATACTAACTATGGCTACACCTTC
CDR3 protein: CASSLDTNYGYTF

V gene: TRBV27
J gene: TRBJ1-4
D gene: TRBD1
clone size: NA
CDR3 length: 14
CDR3 DNA: TGTGCCAGCAGTTTCGGGACAGCTAATGAAAAACTGTTTTTT
CDR3 protein: CASSFGTANEKLFF

V gene: TRBV7-8
J gene: TRBJ1-3
D gene: TRBD1
clone size: once
CDR3 length: 17
CDR3 DNA: TGTGCCAGCAGCTTAGGGGCGGGACAGCTCTCTGGAAACACCATATATTTT
CDR3 protein: CASSLGAGQLSGNTIYF

V gene: TRBV6-1
J gene: TRBJ1-4
D gene: NA
clone size: NA
CDR3 length: 18
CDR3 DNA: TGTGCCAGCAGTGAAGCGCCAACCGCCACAGGGAAGTGGGAAAAACTGTTTTTT
CDR3 protein: CASSEAPTATGKWEKLFF

V gene: TRBV6-5
J gene: TRBJ2-1
D gene: NA
clone size: NA
CDR3 length: 15
CDR3 DNA: TGTGCCAGCAGTTACGAACAGGCCGCCTACAATGAGCAGTTCTTC
CDR3 protein: CASSYEQAAYNEQFF

V gene: TRBV4-1
J gene: TRBJ1-2
D gene: NA
clone size: NA
CDR3 length: 16
CDR3 DNA: TGCGCCAGCAGCCCCGCTGGGGAGGGAGGGTACTATGGCTACACCTTC
CDR3 protein: CASSPAGEGGYYGYTF

V gene: TRBV30
J gene: TRBJ1-1
D gene: NA
clone size: NA
CDR3 length: 12
CDR3 DNA: TGTGCCTACGGGGTAGGGAGGGATGGAGCTTTCTTT
CDR3 protein: CAYGVGRDGAFF

V gene: TRBV2
J gene: TRBJ2-1
D gene: TRBD2
clone size: few
CDR3 length: 15
CDR3 DNA: TGTGCCAGCAGTACCACTAGCGCGTCCTACAATGAGCAGTTCTTC
CDR3 protein: CASSTTSASYNEQFF

V gene: TRBV6-5
J gene: TRBJ2-1
D gene: TRBD1
clone size: NA
CDR3 length: 14
CDR3 DNA: TGTGCCAGCAGTCCCGGGACAGGGCATTTAGAGCAGTTCTTC
CDR3 protein: CASSPGTGHLEQFF

V gene: TRBV9
J gene: TRBJ2-5
D gene: NA
clone size: NA
CDR3 length: 14
CDR3 DNA: TGTGCCAGCAACGAGGCGGACCCAAAAGAGACCCAGTACTTC
CDR3 protein: CASNEADPKETQYF

V gene: TRBV20-1
J gene: TRBJ2-5
D gene: NA
clone size: NA
CDR3 length: 10
CDR3 DNA: TGCAGTGCTAGAGACGTGACCCAGTACTTC
CDR3 protein: CSARDVTQYF

V gene: TRBV7-3
J gene: TRBJ2-1
D gene: TRBD2
clone size: NA
CDR3 length: 15
CDR3 DNA: TGTGCCAGCAGCGAACTAGCGGGGGGGCTCAATGAGCAGTTCTTC
CDR3 protein: CASSELAGGLNEQFF

V gene: TRBV5-1
J gene: TRBJ1-2
D gene: NA
clone size: NA
CDR3 length: 15
CDR3 DNA: TGCGCCAGCAGCTTGGCACCGGATTCTAACTATGGCTACACCTTC
CDR3 protein: CASSLAPDSNYGYTF

V gene: TRBV4-2
J gene: TRBJ2-3
D gene: NA
clone size: NA
CDR3 length: 16
CDR3 DNA: TGTGCCAGCAGCCAGGGGGGCGGCGGGGAAACAGATACGCAGTATTTT
CDR3 protein: CASSQGGGGETDTQYF

V gene: TRBV2
J gene: TRBJ2-4
D gene: NA
clone size: NA
CDR3 length: 14
CDR3 DNA: TGTGCCAGCACCCCACAGGGAGGTACGAACATTCAGTACTTC
CDR3 protein: CASTPQGGTNIQYF

V gene: TRBV7-6
J gene: TRBJ2-1
D gene: TRBD2
clone size: once
CDR3 length: 16
CDR3 DNA: TGTGCCAGCAGCTTAGCGGAAAGCGGGGGGGCCCGTGAGCAGTTCTTC
CDR3 protein: CASSLAESGGAREQFF

V gene: TRBV25-1
J gene: TRBJ1-4
D gene: TRBD1
clone size: NA
CDR3 length: 17
CDR3 DNA: TGTGCCAGCAGCCAAACTAAGGGGACAGGGTTTGGAGAAAAACTGTTTTTT
CDR3 protein: CASSQTKGTGFGEKLFF

V gene: TRBV23-1
J gene: TRBJ2-4
D gene: TRBD2
clone size: NA
CDR3 length: 16
CDR3 DNA: TGCGCCAGCACGAACTACTGCGGGGGAGCCAAAAACATTCAGTACTTC
CDR3 protein: CASTNYCGGAKNIQYF

V gene: TRBV6-4
J gene: TRBJ1-5
D gene: NA
clone size: NA
CDR3 length: 19
CDR3 DNA: TGTGCCAGCAGTGATAGAGTAGGACAGATGATACATAGCAATCAGCCCCAGCATTTT
CDR3 protein: CASSDRVGQMIHSNQPQHF

V gene: TRBV5-1
J gene: TRBJ2-2
D gene: TRBD1
clone size: NA
CDR3 length: 16
CDR3 DNA: TGCGCCAGCAGCGCGGGACAGGGGGGGATCACCGGGGAGCTGTTTTTT
CDR3 protein: CASSAGQGGITGELFF

V gene: TRBV6-5
J gene: TRBJ1-5
D gene: NA
clone size: large
CDR3 length: 14
CDR3 DNA: TGTGCCAGCATTTCGGGGATAGGATATCAGCCCCAGCATTTT
CDR3 protein: CASISGIGYQPQHF

V gene: TRBV3-1/TRBV3-2
J gene: TRBJ1-2
D gene: NA
clone size: few
CDR3 length: 12
CDR3 DNA: TGTGCCAGCAGCCTCAGGGGAGGCGGCTACACCTTC
CDR3 protein: CASSLRGGGYTF

V gene: TRBV7-8
J gene: TRBJ1-5
D gene: NA
clone size: NA
CDR3 length: 14
CDR3 DNA: TGTGCCAGCAGCGATAAACGACATCGCCAGCCCCAGCATTTT
CDR3 protein: CASSDKRHRQPQHF

V gene: TRBV18
J gene: TRBJ2-4
D gene: NA
clone size: NA
CDR3 length: 18
CDR3 DNA: TGTGCCAGCTCACCACCTTTGGAGGGGATTGGATCCAAAAACATTCAGTACTTC
CDR3 protein: CASSPPLEGIGSKNIQYF

V gene: TRBV6-4
J gene: TRBJ1-2
D gene: NA
clone size: few
CDR3 length: 15
CDR3 DNA: TGTGCCAGCAGTGACTCTAATACCCTAGGCTATGGCTACACCTTC
CDR3 protein: CASSDSNTLGYGYTF

V gene: TRBV19
J gene: TRBJ2-2
D gene: TRBD1
clone size: NA
CDR3 length: 16
CDR3 DNA: TGTGCCAGTAGTATAGGCAGGGGGCGGAACACCGGGGAGCTGTTTTTT
CDR3 protein: CASSIGRGRNTGELFF

V gene: TRBV11-2
J gene: TRBJ2-5
D gene: NA
clone size: NA
CDR3 length: 11
CDR3 DNA: TGTGCCAGCAGCTTACCTACCGTGCAGTACTTC
CDR3 protein: CASSLPTVQYF

V gene: TRBV20-1
J gene: TRBJ2-1
D gene: NA
clone size: NA
CDR3 length: 10
CDR3 DNA: TGCAGTGCCGCGCCCCTAGAGCAGTTCTTC
CDR3 protein: CSAAPLEQFF

V gene: TRBV3-1/TRBV3-2
J gene: TRBJ2-7
D gene: TRBD2
clone size: NA
CDR3 length: 17
CDR3 DNA: TGTGCCAGCAGCCAAGTTACCATCGGCGGGAGACACTACGAGCAGTACTTC
CDR3 protein: CASSQVTIGGRHYEQYF

V gene: TRBV24-1
J gene: TRBJ1-5
D gene: NA
clone size: NA
CDR3 length: 15
CDR3 DNA: TGTGCCACCAGTGATGGCGAAGGCGGTAGTCAGCCCCAGCATTTT
CDR3 protein: CATSDGEGGSQPQHF

V gene: TRBV21-1
J gene: TRBJ1-1
D gene: NA
clone size: NA
CDR3 length: 13
CDR3 DNA: TGTGCCAGCAGAGCCACAGCGAACACTGAAGCTTTCTTT
CDR3 protein: CASRATANTEAFF

V gene: TRBV5-1
J gene: TRBJ1-6
D gene: TRBD1
clone size: medium-sized
CDR3 length: 17
CDR3 DNA: TGCGCCAGCAGCTTGGCCTCCTTTGAGGGGGCAAATTCACCCCTCCACTTT
CDR3 protein: CASSLASFEGANSPLHF

V gene: TRBV7-2
J gene: TRBJ2-5
D gene: NA
clone size: medium-sized
CDR3 length: 15
CDR3 DNA: TGTGCCAGCAGCCCCCGACTTAGCGCGAGGGAGACCCAGTACTTC
CDR3 protein: CASSPRLSARETQYF